The sequence of this TCR beta chain was determined in a study of spatial heterogeneity in lung cancer. Background on the study: Averaged across combinations, each unique TCR and UMI pairing appeared more than ten times in raw reads, which were uncorrected.

Deletions cut 1 base from V and 2 bases from J, with 2 bases between. Germline V lookup: CDR1 KGHSH, CDR2 LQKENI. The CDR3 sequence is 12 residues long. Time point meaning: sample taken at primary tumor resection. About this clonotype: Its specificity is not known.

TCRdb used MiXCR to reprocess the 5' RACE reads, holding one entry per CDR3 protein. The table has about 27,000 distinct CDR3 sequences, approximately 7% seen once. Whole-study findings and limits: Quantities of ubiquitous and regional expanded TCRs paralleled ubiquitous and regional nonsynonymous mutations, respectively. Counts that tracked tumor mutation counts were those of expanded intratumoral alpha and beta TCRs.

The TCR sequence derives from a male donor with early-stage non-small cell lung cancer. The specimen comprised lung tumor tissue, sampled at surgery. The rearrangement uses TRBV18 and TRBJ1-1; D remains unclear. Written as DNA, the CDR3 is TGTGCCAGCTCACCACGTAACACTGAAGCTTTCTTT. Its protein is CASSPRNTEAFF. The full variable domain, in which reference TRBV18 and TRBJ1-1 provide the parts outside the CDR3, is NAGVMQNPRHLVRRRGQEARLRCSPMKGHSHVYWYRQLPEEGLKFMVYLQKENIIDESGMPKERFSAEFPKEGPSILRIQQVVRGDSAAYFCASSPRNTEAFFGQGTRLTVV.